The 4 T cell receptor beta chains given below trace back to one sample, sequenced in a study of cytomegalovirus exposure and HLA in healthy donors. The PCR employed 60 Vbeta primers together with 13 Jbeta primers. Measured with immunoSEQ multiplex PCR; TCRdb has only the in-frame clones, and not every one. This sample has roughly 130,000 clones, with around 83% found just once. Sequenced: PBMCs. Receptors were obtained from a male donor in good health and CMV-seropositive.

J is TRBJ1-2 and V is TRBV11-2, with 8 bases matching TRBD1. Germline assignment: CDR1 SGHAT and CDR2 FQNNGV. The junction had 15 bases not matched to a gene; V was cut back by 8 bases and J by 1 base. The CDR3 extends over 17 amino acids. The CDR3 sequence: CASFHGADRGNNYGYTF. The CDR3 coding sequence is TGTGCCAGCTTCCACGGGGCCGACAGGGGCAATAACTATGGCTACACCTTC.

The V call is TRBV25-1, the J call TRBJ1-2, with 9 bases identical to TRBD1. V shed 7 bases, J shed 2 bases, and the junction held 5 bases outside the gene matches. Germline V CDR1 and CDR2: MGHDK, SYGVNS. There are 14 residues in the CDR3. The CDR3 DNA follows: TGTGCCAGCACCGGACAGGGGAGCAACTATGGCTACACCTTC. Protein product: CASTGQGSNYGYTF.

V gene TRBV18 combines with J gene TRBJ2-7, with 10 nucleotides matching TRBD2. Losses at the gene ends were 2 bases for V and 0 bases for J; bases not matched to a gene: 1. Germline CDR1 reads KGHSH; CDR2 reads LQKENI. This CDR3 comprises 15 residues. The CDR3 is CASSPRTSGSYEQYF. DNA for the CDR3: TGTGCCAGCTCACCAAGGACTAGCGGCTCCTACGAGCAGTACTTC.

The rearrangement joins TRBV10-2 to TRBJ2-7; maybe TRBD1 (6 bases). Germline V lookup: CDR1 WSHSY, CDR2 SAAADI. This CDR3 has 14 amino acids. V lost 2 bases to trimming and J lost 3 bases, with 11 bases between them. The CDR3 nucleotides read TGCGCCAGCAGTGAGCGGACAGCGAACTACGAGCAGTACTTC. Translation gives CASSERTANYEQYF.